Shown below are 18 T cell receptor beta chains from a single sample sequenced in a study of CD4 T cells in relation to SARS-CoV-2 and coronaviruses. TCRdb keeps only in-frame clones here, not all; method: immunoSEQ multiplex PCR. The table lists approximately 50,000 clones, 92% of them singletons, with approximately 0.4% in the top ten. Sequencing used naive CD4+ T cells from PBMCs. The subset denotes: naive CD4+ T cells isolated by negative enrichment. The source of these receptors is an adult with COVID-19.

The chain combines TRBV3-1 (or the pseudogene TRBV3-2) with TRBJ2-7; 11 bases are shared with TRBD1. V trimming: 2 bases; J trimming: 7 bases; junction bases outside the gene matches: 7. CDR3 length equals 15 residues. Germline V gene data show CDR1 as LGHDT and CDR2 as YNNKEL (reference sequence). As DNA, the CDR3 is TGTGCCAGCAGCCAAATGGGGACAGGGGGTGGGGAGCAGTACTTC. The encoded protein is CASSQMGTGGGEQYF.

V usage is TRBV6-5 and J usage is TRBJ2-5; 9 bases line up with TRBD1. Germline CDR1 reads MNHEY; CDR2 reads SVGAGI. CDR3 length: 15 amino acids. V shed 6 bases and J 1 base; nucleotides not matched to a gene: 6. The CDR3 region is CASSRDRDSQETQYF. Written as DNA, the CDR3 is TGTGCCAGCAGCCGGGACAGGGACTCCCAAGAGACCCAGTACTTC.

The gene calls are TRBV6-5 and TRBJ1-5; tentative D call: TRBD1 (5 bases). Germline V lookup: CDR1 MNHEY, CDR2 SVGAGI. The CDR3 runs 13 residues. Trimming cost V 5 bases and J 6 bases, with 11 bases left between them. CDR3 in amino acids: CASSQPGPQPQHF. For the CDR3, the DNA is TGTGCCAGCAGTCAACCGGGACCTCAGCCCCAGCATTTT.

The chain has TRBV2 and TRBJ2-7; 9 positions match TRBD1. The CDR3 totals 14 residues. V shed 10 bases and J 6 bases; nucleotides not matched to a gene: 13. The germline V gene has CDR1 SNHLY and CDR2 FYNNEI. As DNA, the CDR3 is TGTGCCACACAGAGTTTGGACAGGGGAGGCGAGCAGTACTTC. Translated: CATQSLDRGGEQYF.

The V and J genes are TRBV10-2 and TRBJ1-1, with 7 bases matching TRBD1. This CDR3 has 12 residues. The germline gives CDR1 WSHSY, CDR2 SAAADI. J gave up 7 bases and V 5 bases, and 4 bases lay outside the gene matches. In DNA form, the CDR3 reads TGCGCCAGCAGTCTTACAGGGGTTGAAGCTTTCTTT. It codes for CASSLTGVEAFF.

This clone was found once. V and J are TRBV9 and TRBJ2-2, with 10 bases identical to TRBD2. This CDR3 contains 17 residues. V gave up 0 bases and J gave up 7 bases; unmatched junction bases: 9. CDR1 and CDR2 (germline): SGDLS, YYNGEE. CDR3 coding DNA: TGTGCCAGCAGCGTAGGTCGTCTAGCGGGAGTAGTCGGGGAGCTGTTTTTT. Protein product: CASSVGRLAGVVGELFF.

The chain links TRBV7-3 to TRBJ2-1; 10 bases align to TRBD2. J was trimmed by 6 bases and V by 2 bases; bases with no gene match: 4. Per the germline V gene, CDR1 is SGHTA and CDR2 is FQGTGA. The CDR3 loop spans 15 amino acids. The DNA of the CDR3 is TGTGCCAGCAGCTTACGACTAGCGGGTGGCAATGAGCAGTTCTTC. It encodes CASSLRLAGGNEQFF.

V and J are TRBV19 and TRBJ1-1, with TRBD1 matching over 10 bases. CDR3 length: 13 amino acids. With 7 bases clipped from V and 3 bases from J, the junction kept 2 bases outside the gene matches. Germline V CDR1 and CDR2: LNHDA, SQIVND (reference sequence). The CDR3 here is CASIGQGDTEAFF. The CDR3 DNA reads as TGTGCCAGTATCGGACAGGGGGACACTGAAGCTTTCTTT.

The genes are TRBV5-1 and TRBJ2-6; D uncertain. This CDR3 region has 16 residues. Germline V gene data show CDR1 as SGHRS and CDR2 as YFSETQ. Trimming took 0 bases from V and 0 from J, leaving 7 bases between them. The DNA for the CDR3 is TGCGCCAGCAGCTTGGACCAGAGCTCTGGGGCCAACGTCCTGACTTTC. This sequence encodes CASSLDQSSGANVLTF.

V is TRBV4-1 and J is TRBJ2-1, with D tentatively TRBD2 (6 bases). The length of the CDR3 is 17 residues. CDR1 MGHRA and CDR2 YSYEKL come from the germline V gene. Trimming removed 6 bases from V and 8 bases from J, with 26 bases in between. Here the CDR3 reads CASSPSSVTGLKYEQFF. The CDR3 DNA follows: TGCGCCAGCAGTCCTTCTTCAGTTACGGGACTGAAATATGAGCAGTTCTTC.

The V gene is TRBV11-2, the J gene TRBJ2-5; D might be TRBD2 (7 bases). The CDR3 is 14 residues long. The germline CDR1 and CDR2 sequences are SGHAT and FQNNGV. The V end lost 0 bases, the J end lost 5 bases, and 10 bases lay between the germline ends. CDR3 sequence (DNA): TGTGCCAGCAGCTTAGACAGGGGAGGGGAGACCCAGTACTTC. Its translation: CASSLDRGGETQYF.

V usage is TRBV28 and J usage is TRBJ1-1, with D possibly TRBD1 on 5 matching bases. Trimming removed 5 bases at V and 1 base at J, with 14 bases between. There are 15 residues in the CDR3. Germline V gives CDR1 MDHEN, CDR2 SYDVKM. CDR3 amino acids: CASSNQGLRNTEAFF. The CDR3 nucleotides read TGTGCCAGCAGTAACCAGGGACTAAGGAACACTGAAGCTTTCTTT. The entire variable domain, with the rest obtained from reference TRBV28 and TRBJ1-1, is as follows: DVKVTQSSRYLVKRTGEKVFLECVQDMDHENMFWYRQDPGLGLRLIYFSYDVKMKEKGDIPEGYSVSREKKERFSLILESASTNQTSMYLCASSNQGLRNTEAFFGQGTRLTVV.

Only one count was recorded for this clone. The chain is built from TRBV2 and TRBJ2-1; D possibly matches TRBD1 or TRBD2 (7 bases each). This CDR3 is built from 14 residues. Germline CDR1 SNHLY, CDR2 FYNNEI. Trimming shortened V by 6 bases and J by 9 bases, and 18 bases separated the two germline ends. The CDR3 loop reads CASSPSGQGGEQFF. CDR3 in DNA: TGTGCCAGCAGCCCTAGCGGCCAGGGGGGTGAGCAGTTCTTC.

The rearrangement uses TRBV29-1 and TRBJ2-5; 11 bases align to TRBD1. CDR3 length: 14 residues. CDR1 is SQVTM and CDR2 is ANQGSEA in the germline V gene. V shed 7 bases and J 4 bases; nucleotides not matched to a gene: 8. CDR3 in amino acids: CSGRDRGGGETQYF. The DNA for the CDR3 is TGCAGCGGCCGGGACAGGGGGGGTGGAGAGACCCAGTACTTC.

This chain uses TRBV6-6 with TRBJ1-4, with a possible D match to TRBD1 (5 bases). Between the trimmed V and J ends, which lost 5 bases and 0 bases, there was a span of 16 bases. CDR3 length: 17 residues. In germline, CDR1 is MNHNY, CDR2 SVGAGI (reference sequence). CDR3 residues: CASSPGHRAATNEKLFF. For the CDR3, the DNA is TGTGCCAGCAGTCCAGGACACAGAGCCGCAACTAATGAAAAACTGTTTTTT.

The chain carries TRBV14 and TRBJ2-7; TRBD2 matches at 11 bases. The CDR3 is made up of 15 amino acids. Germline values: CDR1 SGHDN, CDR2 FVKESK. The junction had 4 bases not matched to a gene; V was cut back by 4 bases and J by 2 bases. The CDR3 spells CASSPGLAGPYEQYF. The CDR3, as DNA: TGTGCCAGCAGCCCCGGACTAGCGGGCCCCTACGAGCAGTACTTC. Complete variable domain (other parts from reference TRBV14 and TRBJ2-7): EAGVTQFPSHSVIEKGQTVTLRCDPISGHDNLYWYRRVMGKEIKFLLHFVKESKQDESGMPNNRFLAERTGGTYSTLKVQPAELEDSGVYFCASSPGLAGPYEQYFGPGTRLTVT.

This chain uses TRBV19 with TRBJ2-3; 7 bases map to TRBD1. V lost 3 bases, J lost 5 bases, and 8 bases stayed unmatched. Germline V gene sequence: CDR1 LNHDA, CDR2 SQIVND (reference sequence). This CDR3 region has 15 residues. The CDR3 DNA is TGTGCCAGTAGTATGTCGGTTTACAGGGGAGATACGCAGTATTTT. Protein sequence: CASSMSVYRGDTQYF.

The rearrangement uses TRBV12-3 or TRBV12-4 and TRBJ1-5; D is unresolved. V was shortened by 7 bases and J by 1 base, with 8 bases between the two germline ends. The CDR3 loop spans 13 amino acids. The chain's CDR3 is CASTTGSNQPQHF. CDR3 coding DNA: TGTGCCAGCACCACGGGCAGCAATCAGCCCCAGCATTTT.